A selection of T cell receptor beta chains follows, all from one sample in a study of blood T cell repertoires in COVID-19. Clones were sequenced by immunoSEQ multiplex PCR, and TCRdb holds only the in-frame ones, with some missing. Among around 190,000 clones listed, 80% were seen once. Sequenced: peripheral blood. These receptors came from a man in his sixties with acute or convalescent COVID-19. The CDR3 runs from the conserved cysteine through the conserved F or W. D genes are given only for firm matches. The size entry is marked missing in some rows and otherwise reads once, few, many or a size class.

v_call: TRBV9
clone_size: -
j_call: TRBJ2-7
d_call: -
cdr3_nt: TGTGCCAGCAGCGCCCCGGGTACCCTCGAGCAGTACTTC
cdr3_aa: CASSAPGTLEQYF

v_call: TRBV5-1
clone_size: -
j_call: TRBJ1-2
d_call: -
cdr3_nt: TGCGCCAGTGAACAGGCCTCTGGCGATGGCTACACCTTC
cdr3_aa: CASEQASGDGYTF

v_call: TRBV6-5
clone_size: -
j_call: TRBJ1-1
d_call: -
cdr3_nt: TGTGCCAGCAGTTCATCTGGGGGCGAGAGAACTGAAGCTTTCTTT
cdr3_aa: CASSSSGGERTEAFF

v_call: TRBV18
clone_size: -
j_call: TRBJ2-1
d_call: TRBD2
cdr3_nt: TGTGCCAGCTCACCCGGACTAGCGGAGACTGAGCAGTTCTTC
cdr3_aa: CASSPGLAETEQFF

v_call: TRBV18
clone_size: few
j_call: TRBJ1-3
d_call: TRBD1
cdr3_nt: TGTGCCAGCTCACCCCTTCAGGGGGGAGGAAACACCATATATTTT
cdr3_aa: CASSPLQGGGNTIYF

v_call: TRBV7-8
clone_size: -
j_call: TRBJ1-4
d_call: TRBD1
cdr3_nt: TGTGCCAGCAGCCCGCACCGGACAGGGGCGGACCGGAGGCTGTTTTTT
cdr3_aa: CASSPHRTGADRRLFF

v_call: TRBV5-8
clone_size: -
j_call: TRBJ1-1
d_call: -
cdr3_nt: TGTGCCAGCAGCCTGCCTGGGACAAGGGCTGAAGCTTTCTTT
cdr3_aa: CASSLPGTRAEAFF

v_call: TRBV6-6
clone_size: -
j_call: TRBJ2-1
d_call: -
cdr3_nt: TGTGCCAGCAGTTACACGGGACTTTACAATGAGCAGTTCTTC
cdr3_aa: CASSYTGLYNEQFF

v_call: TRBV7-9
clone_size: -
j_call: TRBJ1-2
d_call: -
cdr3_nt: TGTGCCAGCAGCTTAGGGGCAGGGAGGCAAGACGGCTACACCTTC
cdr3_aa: CASSLGAGRQDGYTF

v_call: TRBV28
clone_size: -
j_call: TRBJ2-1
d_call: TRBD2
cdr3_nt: TGTGCCAGCAGTTTAGGGGGACTCGGGAGGTACAATGAGCAGTTCTTC
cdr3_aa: CASSLGGLGRYNEQFF

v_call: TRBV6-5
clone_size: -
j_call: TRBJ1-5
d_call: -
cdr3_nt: TGTGCCAGCGGACAGTCCCCTAATAGCAATCAGCCCCAGCATTTT
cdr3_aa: CASGQSPNSNQPQHF

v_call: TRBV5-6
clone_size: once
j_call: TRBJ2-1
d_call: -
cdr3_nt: TGTGCCAGCAGCTTAGGACAGTACAATGAGCAGTTCTTC
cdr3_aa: CASSLGQYNEQFF

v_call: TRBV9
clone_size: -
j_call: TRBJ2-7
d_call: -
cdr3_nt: TGTGCCAGCAGCAAGGGGGGGACTATAGAGGTCGAGCAGTACTTC
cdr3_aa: CASSKGGTIEVEQYF

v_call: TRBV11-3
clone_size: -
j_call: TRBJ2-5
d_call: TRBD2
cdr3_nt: TGTGCCAGCAGCTTATCGTTAGGAGCGGGAGGGTTGGAGACCCAGTACTTC
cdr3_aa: CASSLSLGAGGLETQYF

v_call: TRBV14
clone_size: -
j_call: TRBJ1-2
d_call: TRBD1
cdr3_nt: TGTGCCAGCAGCCAAGAGAGGGACAGGGCTAACTATGGCTACACCTTC
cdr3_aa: CASSQERDRANYGYTF

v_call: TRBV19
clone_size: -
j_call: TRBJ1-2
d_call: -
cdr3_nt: TGTGCCAGTAGTATAACACAGGGATACTATGGCTACACCTTC
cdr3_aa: CASSITQGYYGYTF

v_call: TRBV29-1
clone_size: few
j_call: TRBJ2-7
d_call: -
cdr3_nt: TGCAGCGTGACCCCGACAGCTGACGAGCAGTACTTC
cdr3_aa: CSVTPTADEQYF

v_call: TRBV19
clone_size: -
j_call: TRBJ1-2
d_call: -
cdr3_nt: TGTGCCAGCTGGAACTACGGGTCCCCGGGAAATGGCTACACCTTC
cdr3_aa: CASWNYGSPGNGYTF

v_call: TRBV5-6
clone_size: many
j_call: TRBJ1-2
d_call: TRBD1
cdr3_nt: TGTGCCAGCAGCCGGGGACAGGTCTATGGCTACACCTTC
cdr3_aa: CASSRGQVYGYTF

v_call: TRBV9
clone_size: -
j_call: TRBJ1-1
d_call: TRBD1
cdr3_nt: TGTGCCAGCAGCGTAGACGACAGGGGTAACACTGAAGCTTTCTTT
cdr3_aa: CASSVDDRGNTEAFF

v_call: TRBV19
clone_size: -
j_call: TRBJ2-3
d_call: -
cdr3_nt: TGTGCCAGTAGTATGAGGCGCACAGATACGCAGTATTTT
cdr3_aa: CASSMRRTDTQYF

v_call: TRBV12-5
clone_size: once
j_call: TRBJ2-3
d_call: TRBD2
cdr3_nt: TGTGCTAGTGGTTTGGTACAAGGCGGGGGGATTTCTCTTTTCACAGATACGCAGTATTTT
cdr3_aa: CASGLVQGGGISLFTDTQYF

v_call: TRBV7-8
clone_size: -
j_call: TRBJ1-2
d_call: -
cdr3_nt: TGTGCCAGCAGCTTGGATCTGGGGGCCGGCACACACGGAACCTTC
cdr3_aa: CASSLDLGAGTHGTF

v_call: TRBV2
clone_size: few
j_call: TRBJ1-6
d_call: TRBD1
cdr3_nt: TGTGCCAGCAGGGGGCCGGGACAGACCTATAATTCACCCCTCCACTTT
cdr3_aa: CASRGPGQTYNSPLHF

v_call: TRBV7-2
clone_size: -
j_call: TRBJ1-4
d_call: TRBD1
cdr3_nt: TGTGCCAGCAGCTCTGGACAGGGCCCGTTTTTT
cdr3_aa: CASSSGQGPFF

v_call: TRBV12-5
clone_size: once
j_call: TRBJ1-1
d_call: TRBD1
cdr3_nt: TGTGCTAGTGGTTTGCAAAAACAGGGGCCGAACACTGAAGCTTTCTTT
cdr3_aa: CASGLQKQGPNTEAFF

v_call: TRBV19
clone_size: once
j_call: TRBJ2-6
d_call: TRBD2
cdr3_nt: TGTGCCAGTAGTAGTTGGTTAGCGGGGGGTGGGGCCAACGTCCTGACTTTC
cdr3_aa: CASSSWLAGGGANVLTF

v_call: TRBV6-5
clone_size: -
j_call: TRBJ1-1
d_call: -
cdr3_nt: TGTGCCAGCAGTTGGACAGTGAACACTGAAGCTTTCTTT
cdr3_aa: CASSWTVNTEAFF

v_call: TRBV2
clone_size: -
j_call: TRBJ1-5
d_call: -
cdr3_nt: TGTGCCAGCAGGGGCCCTGACCCCAATCAGCCCCAGCATTTT
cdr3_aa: CASRGPDPNQPQHF

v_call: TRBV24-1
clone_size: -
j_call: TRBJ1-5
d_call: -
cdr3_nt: TGTGCCAACGACAGGCCGTTCAATCAGCCCCAGCATTTT
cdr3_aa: CANDRPFNQPQHF

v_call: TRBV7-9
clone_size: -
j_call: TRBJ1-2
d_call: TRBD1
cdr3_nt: TGTGCCAGCAGATTGACAGGGGAAGATGGCTACACCTTC
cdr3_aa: CASRLTGEDGYTF

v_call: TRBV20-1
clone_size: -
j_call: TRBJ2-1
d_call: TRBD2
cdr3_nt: TGCAGTGCTAGTGGAGCGGGAGGGCTCAATGAGCAGTTCTTC
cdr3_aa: CSASGAGGLNEQFF

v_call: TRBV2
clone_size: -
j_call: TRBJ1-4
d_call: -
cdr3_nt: TGTGCCAGCACCGTGGGGGGTGGTGAAAAACTGTTTTTT
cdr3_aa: CASTVGGGEKLFF

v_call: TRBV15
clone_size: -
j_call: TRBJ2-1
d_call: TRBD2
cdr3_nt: TGTGCCACCAGCAGGGCTATTCTAGCGGGAGTCTACAATGAGCAGTTCTTC
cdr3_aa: CATSRAILAGVYNEQFF

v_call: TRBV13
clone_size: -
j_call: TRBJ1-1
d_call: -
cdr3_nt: TGTGCCAGCAGCTTAGGCGGGCTAGGGAGGGTCACTGAAGCTTTCTTT
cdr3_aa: CASSLGGLGRVTEAFF

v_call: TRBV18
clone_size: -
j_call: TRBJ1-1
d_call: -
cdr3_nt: TGTGCCAGCTCACCTTCTATGAACACTGAAGCTTTCTTT
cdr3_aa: CASSPSMNTEAFF

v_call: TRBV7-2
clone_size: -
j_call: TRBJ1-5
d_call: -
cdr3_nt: TGTGCCAGCAGCTTCTCGGGACAGCCCCAGCATTTT
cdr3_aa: CASSFSGQPQHF

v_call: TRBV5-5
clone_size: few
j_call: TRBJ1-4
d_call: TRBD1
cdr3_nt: TGTGCCAGCAGACGGACAGGGGGCGGGGGATTTAATGAAAAACTGTTTTTT
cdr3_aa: CASRRTGGGGFNEKLFF

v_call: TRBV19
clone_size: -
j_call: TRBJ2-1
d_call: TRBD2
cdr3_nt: TGTGCCAGTAGTACGAGCGGGGGGGCCTGGGAGCAGTTCTTC
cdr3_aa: CASSTSGGAWEQFF

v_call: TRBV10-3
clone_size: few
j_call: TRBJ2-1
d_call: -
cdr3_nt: TGTGCCATCAGTGAGTCGACTAGTGGGTACAATGAGCAGTTCTTC
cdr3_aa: CAISESTSGYNEQFF

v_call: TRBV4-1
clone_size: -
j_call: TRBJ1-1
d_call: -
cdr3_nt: TGCGCCAGCAGCCAAGATCCCGGCAGGGGGAACACTGAAGCTTTCTTT
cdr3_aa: CASSQDPGRGNTEAFF

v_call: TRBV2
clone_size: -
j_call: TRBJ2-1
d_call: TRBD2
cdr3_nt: TGTGCCAGCAGTGAGGGCGGGAGGAGCGACAATGAGCAGTTCTTC
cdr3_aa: CASSEGGRSDNEQFF

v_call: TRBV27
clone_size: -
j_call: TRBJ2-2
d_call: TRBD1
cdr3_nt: TGTGCCAGCACCTACTCTGGACAGGGAAACACCGGGGAGCTGTTTTTT
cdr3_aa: CASTYSGQGNTGELFF

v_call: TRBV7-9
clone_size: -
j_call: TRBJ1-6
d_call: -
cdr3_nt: TGTGCCAGCGGTGAGGGGGACTCACCCCTCCACTTT
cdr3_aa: CASGEGDSPLHF

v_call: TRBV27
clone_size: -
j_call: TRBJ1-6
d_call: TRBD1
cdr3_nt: TGTGCCAGCAGTTACAGGGGGAATTCACCCCTCCACTTT
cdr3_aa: CASSYRGNSPLHF

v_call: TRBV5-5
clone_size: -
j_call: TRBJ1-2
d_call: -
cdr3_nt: TGTGCCAGCAGCTTGGCGGTGGGAGGGTCTAATAGCTATGGCTACACCTTC
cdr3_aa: CASSLAVGGSNSYGYTF

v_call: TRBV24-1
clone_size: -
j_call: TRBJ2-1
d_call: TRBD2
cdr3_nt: TGTGCCACCAGTCCAGGACTAGCGGGGGGATACAATGAGCAGTTCTTC
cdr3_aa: CATSPGLAGGYNEQFF

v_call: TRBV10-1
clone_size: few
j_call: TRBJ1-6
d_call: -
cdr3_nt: TGCGCCAGCAGTGACGGACTATCTTATAATTCACCCCTCCACTTT
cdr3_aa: CASSDGLSYNSPLHF

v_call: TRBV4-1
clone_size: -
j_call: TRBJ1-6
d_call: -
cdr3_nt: TGCGCCAGCAGCCGGCAGGGCCGGAGTCATAATTCACCCCTCCACTTT
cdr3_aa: CASSRQGRSHNSPLHF

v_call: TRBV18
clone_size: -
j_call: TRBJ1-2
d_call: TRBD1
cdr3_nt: TGTGCCAGCTCACTGGACAGGGGCTACACCTTC
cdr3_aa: CASSLDRGYTF